The next 17 T cell receptor beta chains were all read from a single sample in a study of PD-1 blockade in mismatch repair-deficient tumors. Generated by immunoSEQ multiplex PCR, the TCRdb table keeps only in-frame clones and is missing some. The repertoire holds 60,000 to 70,000 clones, with 88% as singletons. The source material was peripheral blood, sampled 52 weeks after starting pembrolizumab. The receptors stem from an adult with mismatch repair-deficient cancer.

The chain uses TRBV10-2 and TRBJ2-1, with TRBD2 identical over 7 bases. V lost 7 bases, J lost 8 bases, and 8 bases stayed unmatched. The CDR3 consists of 13 residues. Germline V gene data show CDR1 as WSHSY and CDR2 as SAAADI. This chain's CDR3 is CASKGREKDEQFF. The DNA of the CDR3 is TGCGCCAGCAAGGGGCGGGAGAAGGATGAGCAGTTCTTC.

This sequence joins TRBV2 and TRBJ2-1; weak D call: TRBD2 (6 bases). The CDR3 runs to 14 residues. Trimming left V 4 bases short and J 2 bases short, with 9 bases between. Germline V gene sequence: CDR1 SNHLY, CDR2 FYNNEI. The CDR3 DNA follows: TGTGCCAGCAGTGGTAGCGGAACCTACAATGAGCAGTTCTTC. This encodes CASSGSGTYNEQFF.

The chain joins TRBV6-6 to TRBJ2-7; D perhaps matches TRBD1 (5 bases). This CDR3 is 14 amino acids long. V lost 4 bases and J lost 2, with 12 bases in between. The germline CDR1 and CDR2 sequences are MNHNY and SVGAGI (reference sequence). The CDR3 here is CASSFGAGAYEQYF. As DNA, the CDR3 is TGTGCCAGCAGTTTTGGGGCTGGGGCCTACGAGCAGTACTTC.

This chain links TRBV11-2 with TRBJ2-3, with a possible D match to TRBD2 (7 bases). Trimming took 3 bases from V and 4 from J, leaving 20 bases between them. The CDR3 is made up of 17 amino acids. Germline lookup yields CDR1 SGHAT and CDR2 FQNNGV. CDR3 nucleotide sequence: TGTGCCAGCAGCTTTGAAACAGGGAGGGGTAGCGCAGATACGCAGTATTTT. It encodes CASSFETGRGSADTQYF.

This clone was seen just once. The chain links TRBV4-3 to TRBJ2-7; D tentatively reads TRBD1 or TRBD2 (5 bases each). Trimming pared 0 bases from V and 4 bases from J, leaving 19 bases between. Germline CDR1 LGHNA, CDR2 YSLEER. CDR3 length: 17 amino acids. DNA for the CDR3: TGCGCCAGCAGCCAAGATTGGGGACGGCTACCTCCTTACGAGCAGTACTTC. This gives the protein CASSQDWGRLPPYEQYF.

The chain is built from TRBV7-9 and TRBJ2-7; a weak D match, TRBD2 (7 bases). CDR3 size: 15 residues. V lost 3 bases and J lost 5, with 17 bases in between. In germline, CDR1 is SEHNR, CDR2 FQNEAQ (reference sequence). CDR3 amino acids: CASSLGGASNDEQYF. The CDR3 nucleotides are TGTGCCAGCAGCTTGGGGGGGGCGTCGAACGACGAGCAGTACTTC. Combining the CDR3 with reference TRBV7-9 and TRBJ2-7 gives the whole variable domain DTGVSQNPRHKITKRGQNVTFRCDPISEHNRLYWYRQTLGQGPEFLTYFQNEAQLEKSRLLSDRFSAERPKGSFSTLEIQRTEQGDSAMYLCASSLGGASNDEQYFGPGTRLTVT.

This clone was seen a single time. Mismatch with germline at one junction end may stem from a read error. The rearrangement links TRBV7-7 to TRBJ2-1; 10 nucleotides line up with TRBD1. Per germline, CDR1 SSHAT and CDR2 FNYEAQ (reference sequence). The length of the CDR3 is 18 residues. The CDR3 region has the DNA TGTGCTAGCAGCGCATCCGGGACAGGGGAATTGCCCTACAATGAGCAGTTCTTC. Translation gives CASSASGTGELPYNEQFF.

V gene TRBV7-2 combines with J gene TRBJ1-6; D remains unclear. The CDR3 is 16 amino acids. The V end lost 5 bases, the J end lost 0 bases, and 11 bases lay between the germline ends. Germline V gives CDR1 SGHTA, CDR2 FQGNSA. The CDR3 spells CASSRARSSYNSPLHF. The CDR3 bases are TGTGCCAGCAGCCGGGCACGGAGCTCCTATAATTCACCCCTCCACTTT.

The chain employs TRBV2 and TRBJ2-1, with TRBD2 matching 10 bases. The length of the CDR3 is 16 residues. Losses at the gene ends were 5 bases for V and 2 bases for J; bases not matched to a gene: 6. Germline V gene lookup returns CDR1 SNHLY and CDR2 FYNNEI. The CDR3 coding sequence is TGTGCCAGCAGTAAGGGGCTAGCGGGAGCCTACAATGAGCAGTTCTTC. Its translation is CASSKGLAGAYNEQFF. The full variable domain, its missing parts supplied by reference TRBV2 and TRBJ2-1, is EPEVTQTPSHQVTQMGQEVILRCVPISNHLYFYWYRQILGQKVEFLVSFYNNEISEKSEIFDDQFSVERPDGSNFTLKIRSTKLEDSAMYFCASSKGLAGAYNEQFFGPGTRLTVL.

V usage is TRBV11-2 and J usage is TRBJ2-5; D may be TRBD1 (6 bases). The germline V and J ends were trimmed by 3 bases and 3 bases, with 11 bases remaining between them. This CDR3 has 14 amino acids. The germline CDR1 and CDR2 sequences are SGHAT and FQNNGV. CDR3 residues: CASSLFQGKETQYF. As DNA, the CDR3 is TGTGCCAGCAGCTTGTTCCAGGGGAAAGAGACCCAGTACTTC.

J is TRBJ1-1 and V is TRBV2, with 7 bases identical to TRBD1. This CDR3 comprises 16 residues. Germline CDR1 and CDR2: SNHLY and FYNNEI. V lost 5 bases, J lost 5 bases, and 14 bases stayed unmatched. This CDR3 is CASSPTSTGWSTEAFF. The CDR3 DNA follows: TGTGCCAGCAGTCCAACTTCGACAGGGTGGTCGACTGAAGCTTTCTTT.

The table lists this clone with a few counts. The CDR3 is CASSWTGGGYTF. For the CDR3, the DNA is TGTGCCAGCAGTTGGACAGGGGGTGGCTACACCTTC. The chain recombines TRBV6-5 with TRBJ1-2; 10 bases match TRBD1. The V gene's germline CDR1 is MNHEY and CDR2 SVGAGI. The V segment lost 4 bases and the J segment 7 bases; nucleotides outside the gene matches: 0. This CDR3 has 12 residues.

About this clone: Other nucleotide sequences from this sample produce the same CDR3. The chain employs TRBV30 and TRBJ1-1; 7 bases align to TRBD1. Germline values: CDR1 GTSNPN, CDR2 SVGIG (reference sequence). V gave up 3 bases and J gave up 5 bases; unmatched junction bases: 0. The CDR3 loop spans 11 amino acids. In nucleotides, the CDR3 is TGTGCCTGGAGCAGGGGGACTGAAGCTTTCTTT. Translation gives CAWSRGTEAFF.

The J gene is TRBJ1-1, the V gene TRBV5-5, with TRBD1 identical over 8 bases. V shed 4 bases and J 7 bases; nucleotides not matched to a gene: 3. There are 12 residues in the CDR3. The germline CDR1 and CDR2 sequences are SGHKS and YYEKEE (reference sequence). CDR3: CASSLTGDEAFF. The DNA of the CDR3 is TGTGCCAGCAGCCTGACAGGGGATGAAGCTTTCTTT.

The V and J genes are TRBV5-1 and TRBJ2-7, with 8 bases lining up with TRBD2. Losses at the gene ends were 1 base for V and 5 bases for J; bases not matched to a gene: 2. From germline, CDR1 is SGHRS and CDR2 YFSETQ. The CDR3 consists of 13 residues. The CDR3 is CASSLYGRDEQYF. The CDR3, as DNA: TGCGCCAGCAGCTTGTACGGGAGGGACGAGCAGTACTTC.

J is TRBJ1-2 and V is TRBV9, with TRBD1 identical over 10 bases. V lost 4 bases, J lost 5 bases, and 11 bases stayed unmatched. Germline values: CDR1 SGDLS, CDR2 YYNGEE. The CDR3 sequence is 16 residues long. CDR3 bases: TGTGCCAGCAGCACGGCTCCGGGACAGGGGTTGTATGGCTACACCTTC. The encoded protein is CASSTAPGQGLYGYTF.

The chain carries TRBV7-2 and TRBJ2-3, with 8 bases fitting TRBD2. Per the germline V gene, CDR1 is SGHTA and CDR2 is FQGNSA. V gave up 8 bases and J gave up 7 bases; unmatched junction bases: 11. The CDR3 is 14 amino acids. The CDR3 spells CASRLSGGPNTQYF. As DNA, the CDR3 is TGTGCCAGCCGTTTGTCGGGAGGGCCTAATACGCAGTATTTT.